These 24 T cell receptor beta chains were sequenced from one sample in a study of T cells in Graves' hyperthyroidism and ophthalmopathy. TCR beta CDR3 region amplification was performed from RNA transcripts. When the TCR CDR3 underwent first-round RT-PCR, the HTBI primer set was used. TCRdb independently ran MiXCR on the multiplex PCR reads; one entry per CDR3 protein. The sample comprises hundreds of thousands of distinct CDR3 sequences, roughly a quarter of which are singletons, and around 10% rests with the top ten. Input material: blood. Receptors were obtained from a woman aged 25 to 39 with Graves' ophthalmopathy.

In this sample, this clonotype turned up many times. The CDR3: CASSEVESAIFTGELFF. DNA for the CDR3: TGTGCCAGCAGTGAAGTGGAGTCGGCCATATTCACCGGGGAGCTGTTTTTT. The chain links TRBV6-1 to TRBJ2-2; D is uncertain. CDR1 MNHNS and CDR2 SASEGT come from the germline V gene. This CDR3 is 17 amino acids long. Trimming took 1 base from V and 4 from J, leaving 16 bases between them.

This clonotype was counted ten times or more. The conserved closing phenylalanine or tryptophan is absent in this CDR3, likely reflecting a read error. V and J are TRBV27 and TRBJ2-7; a possible D gene is TRBD2 (5 bases). The germline CDR1 and CDR2 sequences are MNHEY and SMNVEV (reference sequence). V was clipped by 8 bases and J by 1 base, with 6 bases between them. This CDR3 contains 11 residues. The CDR3: CASGRSYEQYS. The DNA for the CDR3 is TGTGCCAGCGGGAGATCCTACGAGCAGTACTCC.

This clonotype was observed at least ten times. The V gene is TRBV20-1, the J gene TRBJ1-3; no clear D. Per germline, CDR1 DFQATT and CDR2 SNEGSKA (reference sequence). The CDR3 runs 12 residues. V lost 3 bases and J 4 bases, leaving 7 bases between the germline ends. The CDR3 here is CSARSTGNTIYF. The CDR3 region has the DNA TGCAGTGCTAGGTCCACCGGAAACACCATATATTTT.

This clonotype has at least ten counts. DNA for the CDR3: TGTGCCAGCGGAGGAGGTCAGCCCCAGCATTTT. Protein product: CASGGGQPQHF. V gene TRBV6-1 combines with J gene TRBJ1-5, with D unresolved. The germline gives CDR1 MNHNS, CDR2 SASEGT. The germline V and J ends were trimmed by 8 bases and 6 bases, with 8 bases remaining between them. The CDR3 consists of 11 residues.

This clonotype showed up many times. The chain joins TRBV6-5 to TRBJ2-7, with D uncertain. V lost 4 bases and J lost 3, with 10 bases in between. Germline V gives CDR1 MNHEY, CDR2 SVGAGI. There are 13 residues in the CDR3. The CDR3 region has the DNA TGTGCCAGCAGTTTCAACAGTGGCTACGAGCAGTACTTC. Its protein product is CASSFNSGYEQYF.

This clonotype was detected ten times or more. This chain connects TRBV25-1 to TRBJ1-5, with 9 bases that match TRBD1. CDR3 length equals 15 residues. The V gene's germline CDR1 is MGHDK and CDR2 SYGVNS. V gave up 6 bases and J gave up 1 base; unmatched junction bases: 4. The CDR3 bases are TGTGCCAGCAGGTCCGGGACAGGGAGCAATCAGCCCCAGCATTTT. Translated: CASRSGTGSNQPQHF. Drawing the rest from reference TRBV25-1 and TRBJ1-5, the complete variable domain is EADIYQTPRYLVIGTGKKITLECSQTMGHDKMYWYQQDPGMELHLIHYSYGVNSTEKGDLSSESTVSRIRTEHFPLTLESARPSHTSQYLCASRSGTGSNQPQHFGDGTRLSIL.

Ten or more counts support this clonotype. The gene calls are TRBV11-1 and TRBJ2-7, with TRBD1 identical over 9 bases. With V trimmed by 4 bases and J by 5 bases, 12 bases remained unmatched. The germline V gene encodes CDR1 SGHAT and CDR2 FQDESV (reference sequence). This CDR3 spans 16 amino acids. This CDR3 reads CASSSLRLDRGDEQYF. The CDR3 nucleotides read TGTGCCAGCAGCTCCCTGAGGCTGGACAGGGGCGACGAGCAGTACTTC.

The chain employs TRBV3-1 and TRBJ1-1; D is unresolved. V lost 6 bases to trimming and J lost 0 bases, with 8 bases between them. The CDR3 sequence is 13 residues long. Germline V gene sequence: CDR1 LGHDT, CDR2 YNNKEL (reference sequence). The CDR3 coding sequence is TGTGCCAGCAGTATCTTCGTGAACACTGAAGCTTTCTTT. This gives the protein CASSIFVNTEAFF.

This clonotype was recorded many times. The genes are TRBV10-3 and TRBJ1-2; maybe TRBD1 (6 bases). Germline V gene data show CDR1 as ENHRY and CDR2 as SYGVKD. V was cut by 5 bases and J by 9 bases, with 16 bases left in between. The CDR3 length is 13 residues. CDR3 in amino acids: CAISPGDPPSYTF. In nucleotides, the CDR3 is TGTGCCATCAGTCCAGGGGACCCCCCGAGCTACACCTTC.

This clonotype was seen at least ten times. V gene TRBV11-2 combines with J gene TRBJ2-2, with D possibly TRBD1 on 5 matching bases. In germline, CDR1 is SGHAT, CDR2 FQNNGV. This CDR3 is built from 13 residues. V lost 6 bases and J lost 3, with 8 bases in between. In nucleotides, the CDR3 is TGTGCCAGCAGTTCAGGGTACACCGGGGAGCTGTTTTTT. Amino acids: CASSSGYTGELFF.

This clonotype was seen many times. The chain carries TRBV28 and TRBJ1-2; perhaps TRBD1 as D (5 bases). V lost 3 bases and J 5 bases, leaving 10 bases between the germline ends. This CDR3 region has 13 residues. Germline CDR1 MDHEN, CDR2 SYDVKM. The CDR3 protein is CASSFWGSYGYTF. The CDR3 DNA is TGTGCCAGCAGTTTCTGGGGCTCGTATGGCTACACCTTC.

In this sample, this clonotype turned up many times. The chain joins TRBV6-5 to TRBJ2-2, with unresolved D. Trimming removed 8 bases at V and 1 base at J, with 5 bases between. CDR3 length: 12 residues. Germline V CDR1 and CDR2: MNHEY, SVGAGI. In DNA, the CDR3 is TGTGCCAGCGAGCAGAACACCGGGGAGCTGTTTTTT. Translated: CASEQNTGELFF.

This clonotype was counted many times. This sequence joins TRBV4-1 and TRBJ1-3; D gene unclear. In germline, CDR1 is MGHRA, CDR2 YSYEKL. The V end lost 5 bases, the J end lost 0 bases, and 11 bases lay between the germline ends. The CDR3 is 15 amino acids. CDR3 region: CASSFGPSSGNTIYF. The CDR3 region has the DNA TGCGCCAGCAGCTTCGGACCGAGCTCTGGAAACACCATATATTTT.

The genes are TRBV6-1 and TRBJ2-2, with D possibly TRBD1 on 6 matching bases. CDR1 MNHNS and CDR2 SASEGT come from the germline V gene. The CDR3 is made up of 15 amino acids. The V end lost 4 bases, the J end lost 6 bases, and 15 bases lay between the germline ends. This chain's CDR3 is CASSVDRLGAGELFF. The CDR3 DNA sequence: TGTGCCAGCAGTGTGGACAGACTTGGGGCCGGGGAGCTGTTTTTT.

This clonotype came up many times. This chain joins TRBV5-5 and TRBJ1-2, with TRBD1 as a possible D gene (6 bases). Germline-derived CDR1 and CDR2 are SGHKS and YYEKEE (reference sequence). V was clipped by 3 bases and J by 6 bases, with 12 bases between them. The CDR3 spans 13 residues. The CDR3 bases are TGTGCCAGCAGCTCTACAGGGACCAATGGCTACACCTTC. It yields the protein CASSSTGTNGYTF.

V is TRBV7-9 and J is TRBJ1-3; tentative D call: TRBD1 (5 bases). This CDR3 is 15 amino acids long. The V end lost 2 bases, the J end lost 4 bases, and 12 bases lay between the germline ends. Germline V gene sequence: CDR1 SEHNR, CDR2 FQNEAQ (reference sequence). The CDR3 sequence: CASSLFDSRGNTIYF. The CDR3 DNA reads TGTGCCAGCAGCTTATTCGACAGTCGCGGAAACACCATATATTTT.

This clonotype was observed at least ten times. The chain combines TRBV19 with TRBJ2-7, with D possibly TRBD1 on 5 matching bases. This CDR3 is 13 amino acids long. Looked up from germline, CDR1 is LNHDA and CDR2 is SQIVND (reference sequence). V shed 4 bases and J shed 0 bases, with 7 bases lying between them. The CDR3 DNA reads as TGTGCCAGTAGTACCGGACACTCCTACGAGCAGTACTTC. Translation gives CASSTGHSYEQYF.

This clonotype came up a few times. The V call is TRBV10-3, the J call TRBJ2-2; 7 bases line up with TRBD1. The CDR3 is 16 amino acids. Germline V gives CDR1 ENHRY, CDR2 SYGVKD. V trimming: 10 bases; J trimming: 2 bases; junction bases outside the gene matches: 13. CDR3 loop: CATQLWPGGNTGELFF. The CDR3 nucleotides read TGTGCCACCCAACTCTGGCCAGGGGGTAACACCGGGGAGCTGTTTTTT.

V is TRBV6-1 and J is TRBJ1-2; 10 bases map to TRBD1. The CDR3 runs 16 residues. Per the germline V gene, CDR1 is MNHNS and CDR2 is SASEGT. V was pared by 4 bases and J by 4 bases, with 9 bases of the junction left unmatched. The CDR3: CASSAAGTGVVYGYTF. CDR3 nucleotides: TGTGCCAGCAGTGCTGCGGGGACAGGGGTGGTCTATGGCTACACCTTC.

This clonotype was detected ten times or more. V gene TRBV5-1 combines with J gene TRBJ1-5; D uncertain. Germline values: CDR1 SGHRS, CDR2 YFSETQ. V was cut by 4 bases and J by 7 bases, with 12 bases left in between. This CDR3 contains 13 residues. This CDR3 is CASSHGGNQPQHF. In nucleotides, the CDR3 is TGCGCCAGCAGCCACGGTGGAAACCAGCCCCAGCATTTT. The entire variable domain, with the rest obtained from reference TRBV5-1 and TRBJ1-5, is as follows: KAGVTQTPRYLIKTRGQQVTLSCSPISGHRSVSWYQQTPGQGLQFLFEYFSETQRNKGNFPGRFSGRQFSNSRSEMNVSTLELGDSALYLCASSHGGNQPQHFGDGTRLSIL.

This clonotype occurred a few times. This chain links TRBV6-5 with TRBJ1-5; 7 nucleotides line up with TRBD1. This CDR3 is built from 14 residues. Germline values: CDR1 MNHEY, CDR2 SVGAGI. J gave up 5 bases and V 2 bases, and 3 bases lay outside the gene matches. CDR3 sequence: CASSYTGDDQPQHF. CDR3 DNA: TGTGCCAGCAGTTACACAGGGGACGATCAGCCCCAGCATTTT.

This clonotype was recorded many times. The chain couples TRBV30 to TRBJ2-2, with a weak D call TRBD2 (6 bases). The germline gives CDR1 GTSNPN, CDR2 SVGIG (reference sequence). The CDR3 extends over 14 amino acids. Trimming shortened V by 0 bases and J by 5 bases, and 10 bases separated the two germline ends. Here the CDR3 reads CAWSVRRETGELFF. CDR3 coding DNA: TGTGCCTGGAGTGTACGGAGGGAAACCGGGGAGCTGTTTTTT.

This clonotype was seen many times. This chain links TRBV6-1 with TRBJ2-4; TRBD2 might be the D (6 bases). The germline V gene has CDR1 MNHNS and CDR2 SASEGT. The CDR3 length is 13 residues. The V end lost 5 bases, the J end lost 7 bases, and 12 bases lay between the germline ends. The CDR3 loop is CASSPFRENIQYF. CDR3 in DNA: TGTGCCAGCAGTCCCTTCCGGGAGAACATTCAGTACTTC.

The chain combines TRBV6-1 with TRBJ2-7; 13 bases match TRBD2. V lost 6 bases, J lost 5 bases, and 4 bases stayed unmatched. In germline, CDR1 is MNHNS, CDR2 SASEGT. CDR3 length: 14 residues. The CDR3 protein is CASRRTSGRDEQYF. The CDR3 DNA reads as TGTGCCAGCAGGAGGACTAGCGGGAGAGACGAGCAGTACTTC.